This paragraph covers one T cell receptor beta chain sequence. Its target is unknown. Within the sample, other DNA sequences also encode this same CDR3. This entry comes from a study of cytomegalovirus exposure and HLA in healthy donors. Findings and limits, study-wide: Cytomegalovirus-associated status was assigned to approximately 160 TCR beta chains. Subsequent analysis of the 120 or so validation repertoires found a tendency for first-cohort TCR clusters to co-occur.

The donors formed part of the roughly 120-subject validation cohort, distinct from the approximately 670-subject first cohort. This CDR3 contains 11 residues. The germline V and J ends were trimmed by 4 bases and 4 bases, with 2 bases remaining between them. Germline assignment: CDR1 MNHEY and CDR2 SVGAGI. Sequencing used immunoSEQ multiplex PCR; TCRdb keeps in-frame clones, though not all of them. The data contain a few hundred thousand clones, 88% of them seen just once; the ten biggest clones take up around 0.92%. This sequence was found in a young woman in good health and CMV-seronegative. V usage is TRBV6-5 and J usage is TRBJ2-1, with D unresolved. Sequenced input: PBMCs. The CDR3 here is CASSLYNEQFF. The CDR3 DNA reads TGTGCCAGCAGTTTATACAATGAGCAGTTCTTC.